This T cell receptor (beta chain) was retrieved from a study of blood T cell repertoires in COVID-19. Overall study: Researchers got acute and convalescent COVID-19 samples from the United States, Italy and Spain. T cells, B-cell-depleted T cells, or PBMCs supplied cDNA or gDNA.

Original processing methods: From reference gene primer amplification, estimates of nucleated cell counts were derived. Generated by immunoSEQ multiplex PCR, the TCRdb table keeps only in-frame clones and is missing some. That table supplies the V and J calls and clone size; D and trimming were determined from the DNA. Altogether just over 60,000 clones are present, 70% to 80% being singletons, with the ten largest covering roughly 20%. This CDR3 contains 17 residues. V lost 1 base and J lost 4; bases outside the gene matches: 7. Germline-derived CDR1 and CDR2 are MDHEN and SYDVKM. The sequencing sample was made of peripheral blood. This sequence originates from a man in his fifties or sixties with acute or convalescent COVID-19. The chain combines TRBV28 with TRBJ1-3; 10 positions match TRBD1. CDR3 sequence reads: CASSLFGQGGPGNTIYF. CDR3 DNA sequence: TGTGCCAGCAGTTTATTCGGACAGGGGGGCCCGGGAAACACCATATATTTT.